This TCR beta chain was found in a study of cytomegalovirus exposure and HLA in healthy donors. Across the whole study: When just under 400 donors were genotyped, roughly 82% of them were found to fall in the Caucasian-associated ancestry cluster.

Comments on this clone: No antigen is known for it.

With 60 Vbeta and 13 Jbeta primers, the PCR was carried out. Per the original data handling: Later work found around 72 million unique TCR beta chains, with about 10 million shared. Clones were sequenced by immunoSEQ multiplex PCR, and TCRdb holds only the in-frame ones, with some missing. D and trimming were read from the DNA, whereas the V and J calls and clone size are those reported in that table. The sample lists 150,000 to 200,000 clones, 70% to 85% occurring once. Study-wide results and caveats: A link between a missense DCLRE1C variant and TCR beta V- and J-gene trimming emerged from a later analysis. A later analysis revealed that TCR association rates differed between HLA loci, peaking at DRB1 and bottoming out at HLA-C.

Trimming removed 1 base at V and 6 bases at J, with 15 bases between. Germline CDR1 and CDR2: SGHVS and FQNEAQ. This CDR3 comprises 15 residues. The gene calls are TRBV7-8 and TRBJ1-2; D not certain. The sequenced sample was PBMCs. This receptor was identified in a woman aged 40-49 years in good health and CMV-seronegative. CDR3 DNA: TGTGCCAGCAGCTTAGAGGCGGGATTGAGGCATGGCTACACCTTC. As protein: CASSLEAGLRHGYTF.